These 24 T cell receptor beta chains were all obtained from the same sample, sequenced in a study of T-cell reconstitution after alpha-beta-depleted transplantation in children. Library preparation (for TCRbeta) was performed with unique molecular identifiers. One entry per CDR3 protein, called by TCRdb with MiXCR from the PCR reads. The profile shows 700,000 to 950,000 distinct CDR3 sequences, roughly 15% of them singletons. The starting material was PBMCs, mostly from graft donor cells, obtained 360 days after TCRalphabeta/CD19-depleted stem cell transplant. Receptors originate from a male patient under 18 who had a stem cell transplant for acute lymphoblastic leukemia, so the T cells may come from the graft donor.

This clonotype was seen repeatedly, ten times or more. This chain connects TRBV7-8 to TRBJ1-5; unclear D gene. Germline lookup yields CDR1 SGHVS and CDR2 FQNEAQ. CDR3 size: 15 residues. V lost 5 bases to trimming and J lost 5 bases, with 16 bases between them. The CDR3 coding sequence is TGTGCCAGCAGCCAGACCGGGCCAACAGATCAGCCCCAGCATTTT. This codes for CASSQTGPTDQPQHF.

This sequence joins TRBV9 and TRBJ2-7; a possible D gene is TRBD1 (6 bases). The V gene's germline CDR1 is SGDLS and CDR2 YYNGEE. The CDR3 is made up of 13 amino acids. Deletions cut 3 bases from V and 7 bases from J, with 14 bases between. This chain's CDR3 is CASSDRVGWEQYF. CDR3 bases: TGTGCCAGCAGCGACAGGGTAGGTTGGGAGCAGTACTTC.

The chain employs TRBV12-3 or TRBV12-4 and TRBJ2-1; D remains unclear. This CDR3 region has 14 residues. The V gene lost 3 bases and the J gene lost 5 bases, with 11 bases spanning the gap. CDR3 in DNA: TGTGCCAGCAGTTTGTTTATCGTCCACAATGAGCAGTTCTTC. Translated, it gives CASSLFIVHNEQFF.

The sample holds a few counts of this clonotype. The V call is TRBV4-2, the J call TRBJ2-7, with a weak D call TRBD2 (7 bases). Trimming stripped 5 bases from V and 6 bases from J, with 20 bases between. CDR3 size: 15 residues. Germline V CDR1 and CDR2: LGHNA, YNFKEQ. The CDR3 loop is CASSRIIGGRLEQYF. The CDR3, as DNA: TGTGCCAGCAGCAGGATAATCGGGGGGCGCCTCGAGCAGTACTTC.

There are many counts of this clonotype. This chain's CDR3 is CASSLQYNEQFF. The CDR3 DNA reads TGTGCCAGCAGCTTACAGTACAATGAGCAGTTCTTC. The chain links TRBV11-2 to TRBJ2-1; D uncertain. V was cut by 2 bases and J by 4 bases, with 3 bases left in between. Per the germline V gene, CDR1 is SGHAT and CDR2 is FQNNGV. The CDR3 is made up of 12 amino acids.

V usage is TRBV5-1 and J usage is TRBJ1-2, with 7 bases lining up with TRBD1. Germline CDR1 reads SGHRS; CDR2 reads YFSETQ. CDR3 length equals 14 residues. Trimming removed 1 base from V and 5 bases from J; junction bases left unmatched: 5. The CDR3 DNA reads TGCGCCAGCAGCTTGTCGGGGGACAGTTATGGCTACACCTTC. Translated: CASSLSGDSYGYTF.

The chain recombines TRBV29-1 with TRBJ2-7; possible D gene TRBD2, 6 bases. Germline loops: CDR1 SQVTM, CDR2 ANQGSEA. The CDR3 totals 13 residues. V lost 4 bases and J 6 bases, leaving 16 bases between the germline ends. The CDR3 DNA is TGCAGCGTTGTCTTCCCGACTAGTTTCGAGCAGTACTTC. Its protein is CSVVFPTSFEQYF.

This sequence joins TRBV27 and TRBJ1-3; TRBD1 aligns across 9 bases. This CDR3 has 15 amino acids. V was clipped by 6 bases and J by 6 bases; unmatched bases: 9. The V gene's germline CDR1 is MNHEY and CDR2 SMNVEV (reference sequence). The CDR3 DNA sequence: TGTGCCAGCAGAAAAAGAGGACAGGGGCAAAACACCATATATTTT. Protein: CASRKRGQGQNTIYF.

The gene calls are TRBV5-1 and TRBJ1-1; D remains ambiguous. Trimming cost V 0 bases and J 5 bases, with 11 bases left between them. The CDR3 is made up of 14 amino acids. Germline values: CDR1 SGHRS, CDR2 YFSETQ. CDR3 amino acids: CASSLAVPSTEAFF. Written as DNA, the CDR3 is TGCGCCAGCAGCTTGGCCGTCCCGAGTACTGAAGCTTTCTTT.

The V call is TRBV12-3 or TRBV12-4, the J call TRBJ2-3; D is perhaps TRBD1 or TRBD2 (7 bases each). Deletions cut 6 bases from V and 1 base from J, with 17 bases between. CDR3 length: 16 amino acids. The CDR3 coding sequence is TGTGCCAGCAGCCAGGGGGGGGCTCGGGGCACAGATACGCAGTATTTT. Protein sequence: CASSQGGARGTDTQYF.

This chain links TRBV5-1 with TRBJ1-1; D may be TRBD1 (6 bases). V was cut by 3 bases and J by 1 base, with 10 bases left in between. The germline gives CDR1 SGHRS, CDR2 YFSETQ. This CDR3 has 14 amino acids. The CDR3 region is CASSWGAANTEAFF. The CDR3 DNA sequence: TGCGCCAGCAGCTGGGGGGCGGCGAACACTGAAGCTTTCTTT.

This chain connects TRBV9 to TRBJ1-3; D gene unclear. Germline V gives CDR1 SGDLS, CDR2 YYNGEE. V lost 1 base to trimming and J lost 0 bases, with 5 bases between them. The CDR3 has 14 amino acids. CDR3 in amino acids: CASSVSLSGNTIYF. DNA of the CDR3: TGTGCCAGCAGCGTATCCCTCTCTGGAAACACCATATATTTT.

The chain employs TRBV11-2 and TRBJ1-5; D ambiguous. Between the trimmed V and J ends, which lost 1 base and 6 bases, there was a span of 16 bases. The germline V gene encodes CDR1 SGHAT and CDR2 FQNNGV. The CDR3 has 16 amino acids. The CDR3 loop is CASSLVYGVNSQPQHF. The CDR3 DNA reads TGTGCCAGCAGCTTAGTGTATGGGGTTAACTCTCAGCCCCAGCATTTT.

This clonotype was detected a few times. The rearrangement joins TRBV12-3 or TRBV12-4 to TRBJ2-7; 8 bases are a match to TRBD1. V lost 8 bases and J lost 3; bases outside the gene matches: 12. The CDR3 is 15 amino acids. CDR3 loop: CASLGQGARNYEQYF. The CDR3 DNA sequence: TGTGCCAGCCTAGGGCAGGGGGCTAGAAACTACGAGCAGTACTTC.

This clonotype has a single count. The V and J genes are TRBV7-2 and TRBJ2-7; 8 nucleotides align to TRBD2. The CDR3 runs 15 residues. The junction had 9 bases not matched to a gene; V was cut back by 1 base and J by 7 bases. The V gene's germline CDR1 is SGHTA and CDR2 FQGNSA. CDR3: CASSLVSGRAKEQYF. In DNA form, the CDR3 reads TGTGCCAGCAGCTTAGTGTCCGGGAGGGCCAAGGAGCAGTACTTC.

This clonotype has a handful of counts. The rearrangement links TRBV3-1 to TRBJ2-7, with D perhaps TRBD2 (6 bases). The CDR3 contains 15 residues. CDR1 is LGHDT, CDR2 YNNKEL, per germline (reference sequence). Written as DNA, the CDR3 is TGTGTCGGCGGGATCAGGAAGAGCGGCCCCTACGAGCAGTACTTC. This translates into CVGGIRKSGPYEQYF.

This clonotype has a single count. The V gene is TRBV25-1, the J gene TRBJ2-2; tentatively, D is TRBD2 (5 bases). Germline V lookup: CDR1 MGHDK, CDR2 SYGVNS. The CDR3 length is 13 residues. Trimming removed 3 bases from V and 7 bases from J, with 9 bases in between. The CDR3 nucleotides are TGTGCCAGCAGTGATCGAGCGGACGGGGAGCTGTTTTTT. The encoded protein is CASSDRADGELFF.

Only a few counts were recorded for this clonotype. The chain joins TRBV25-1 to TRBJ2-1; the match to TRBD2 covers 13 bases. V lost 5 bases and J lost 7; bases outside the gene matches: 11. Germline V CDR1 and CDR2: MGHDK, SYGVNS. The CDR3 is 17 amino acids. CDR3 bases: TGTGCCAGCAGTCGAGGACTAGCGGGAGCTGGGGGTAATGAGCAGTTCTTC. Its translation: CASSRGLAGAGGNEQFF.

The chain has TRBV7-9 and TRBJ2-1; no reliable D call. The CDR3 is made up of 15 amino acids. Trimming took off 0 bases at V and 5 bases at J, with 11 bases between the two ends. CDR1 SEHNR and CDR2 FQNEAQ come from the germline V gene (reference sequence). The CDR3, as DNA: TGTGCCAGCAGCTTAGCCGTGTACTTCCACAATGAGCAGTTCTTC. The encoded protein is CASSLAVYFHNEQFF.

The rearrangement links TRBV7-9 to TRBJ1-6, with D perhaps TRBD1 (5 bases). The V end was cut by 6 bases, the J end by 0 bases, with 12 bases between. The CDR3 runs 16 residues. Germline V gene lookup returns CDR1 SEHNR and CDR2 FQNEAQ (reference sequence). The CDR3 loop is CASRNYRSSYNSPLHF. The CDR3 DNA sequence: TGTGCCAGCAGAAACTACAGGAGCTCCTATAATTCACCCCTCCACTTT.

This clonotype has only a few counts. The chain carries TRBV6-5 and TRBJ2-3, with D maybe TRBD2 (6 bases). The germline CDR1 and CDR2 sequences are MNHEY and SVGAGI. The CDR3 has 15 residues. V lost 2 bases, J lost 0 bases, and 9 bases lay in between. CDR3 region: CASSYLGSSTDTQYF. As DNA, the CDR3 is TGTGCCAGCAGTTACCTCGGGAGTAGCACAGATACGCAGTATTTT.

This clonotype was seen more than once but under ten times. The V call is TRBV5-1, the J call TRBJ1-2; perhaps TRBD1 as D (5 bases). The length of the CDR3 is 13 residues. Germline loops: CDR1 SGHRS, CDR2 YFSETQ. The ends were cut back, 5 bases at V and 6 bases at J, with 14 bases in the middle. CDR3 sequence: CASRGSGKNGYTF. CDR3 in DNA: TGCGCCAGCAGAGGGTCAGGGAAGAATGGCTACACCTTC.

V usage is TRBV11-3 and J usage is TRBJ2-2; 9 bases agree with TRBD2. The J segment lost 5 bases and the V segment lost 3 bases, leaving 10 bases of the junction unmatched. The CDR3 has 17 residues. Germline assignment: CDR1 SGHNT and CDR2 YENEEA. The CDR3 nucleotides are TGTGCCAGCAGCTTCGGGGGGCTAGCGGGAACAACCGGGGAGCTGTTTTTT. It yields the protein CASSFGGLAGTTGELFF.

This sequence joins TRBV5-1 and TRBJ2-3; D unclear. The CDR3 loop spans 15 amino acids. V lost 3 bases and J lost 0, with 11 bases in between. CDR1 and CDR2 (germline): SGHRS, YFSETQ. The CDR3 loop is CASSSGSVSTDTQYF. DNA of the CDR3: TGCGCCAGCAGCTCCGGCAGCGTTAGCACAGATACGCAGTATTTT.